This TCR beta chain was recovered during a study of cytomegalovirus exposure and HLA in healthy donors. At the level of the study: The Caucasian-associated ancestry cluster contained 81% of the roughly 370 genotyped donors.

Overall study results and limits: Later analysis demonstrated an association between a missense DCLRE1C variant and TCR beta V- and J-gene trimming. Among TCR beta chains, those listed as cytomegalovirus-associated numbered some 170. Rates of TCR association differed by HLA locus in a later analysis, with DRB1 highest and HLA-C lowest.

This clone was seen a few times. The antigen is undetermined. With 60 Vbeta and 13 Jbeta primers, the PCR was carried out. The table came from immunoSEQ multiplex PCR; TCRdb's copy has only in-frame clones and leaves some out. The sample gives 120,000 or so clones, roughly 75% of which show up once; more than 3% is in the top ten. Sequenced sample: PBMCs. The sequence was collected from a woman aged 45-65 years in good health and CMV-seronegative.

CDR3 protein: CASSGLAGVEYF. The CDR3 DNA reads TGTGCCAGCAGCGGACTAGCGGGAGTCGAGTACTTC. The rearrangement joins TRBV27 to TRBJ2-7; 13 positions match TRBD2. The ends lost 6 bases at V and 11 bases at J; junction bases unmatched: 4. This CDR3 contains 12 residues. Germline lookup yields CDR1 MNHEY and CDR2 SMNVEV (reference sequence).